This TCR beta chain was obtained from a study of blood T cell repertoires in COVID-19. TCRdb's table, derived via immunoSEQ multiplex PCR, lists solely in-frame clones and lacks some. The table has approximately 69,000 clones, 60% to 80% seen once. There are many counts of this clone. This CDR3 has 13 amino acids. V lost 6 bases and J 10 bases, leaving 18 bases between the germline ends. The TCR was taken from a human donor in a cohort sampled during active COVID-19. V and J are TRBV12-3 or TRBV12-4 and TRBJ1-1; no clear D gene. Sequencing used peripheral blood. The CDR3 DNA reads as TGTGCCAGCAGCCTCAGCGGGTTCCTGGGAGCTTTCTTT. The encoded protein is CASSLSGFLGAFF.